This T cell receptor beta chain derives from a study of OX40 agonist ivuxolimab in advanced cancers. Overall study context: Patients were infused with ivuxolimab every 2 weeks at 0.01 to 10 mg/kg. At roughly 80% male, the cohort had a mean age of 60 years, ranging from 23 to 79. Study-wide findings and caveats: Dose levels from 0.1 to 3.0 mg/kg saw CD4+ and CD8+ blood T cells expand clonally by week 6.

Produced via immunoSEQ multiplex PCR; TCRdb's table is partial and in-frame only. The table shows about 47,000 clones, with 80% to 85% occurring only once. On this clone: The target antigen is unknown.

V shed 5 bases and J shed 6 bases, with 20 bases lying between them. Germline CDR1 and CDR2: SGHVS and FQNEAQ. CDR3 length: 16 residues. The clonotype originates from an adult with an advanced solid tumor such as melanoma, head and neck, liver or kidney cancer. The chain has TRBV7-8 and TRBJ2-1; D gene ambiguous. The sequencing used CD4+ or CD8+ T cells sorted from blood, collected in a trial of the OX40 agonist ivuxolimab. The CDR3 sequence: CASSPQAPVPLNEQFF. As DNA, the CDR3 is TGTGCCAGCAGCCCCCAAGCGCCAGTCCCTCTCAATGAGCAGTTCTTC. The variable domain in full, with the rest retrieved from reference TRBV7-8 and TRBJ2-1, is GAGVSQSPRYKVAKRGQDVALRCDPISGHVSLFWYQQALGQGPEFLTYFQNEAQLDKSGLPSDRFFAERPEGSVSTLKIQRTQQEDSAVYLCASSPQAPVPLNEQFFGPGTRLTVL.